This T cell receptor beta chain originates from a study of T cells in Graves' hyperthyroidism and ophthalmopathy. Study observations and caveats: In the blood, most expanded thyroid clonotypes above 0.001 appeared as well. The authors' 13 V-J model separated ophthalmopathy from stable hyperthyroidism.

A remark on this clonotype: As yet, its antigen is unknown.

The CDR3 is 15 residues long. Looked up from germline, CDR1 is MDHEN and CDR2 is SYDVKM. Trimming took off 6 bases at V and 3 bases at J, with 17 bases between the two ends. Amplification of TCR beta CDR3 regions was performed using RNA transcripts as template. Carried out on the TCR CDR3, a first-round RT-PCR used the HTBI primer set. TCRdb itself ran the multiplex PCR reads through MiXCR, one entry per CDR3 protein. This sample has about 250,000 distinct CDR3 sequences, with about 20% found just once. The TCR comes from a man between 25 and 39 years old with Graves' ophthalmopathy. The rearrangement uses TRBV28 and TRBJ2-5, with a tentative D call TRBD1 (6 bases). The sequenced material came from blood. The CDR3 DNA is TGTGCCAGCAGCTTAGAACAGGGTGGAAAAGAGACCCAGTACTTC. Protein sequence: CASSLEQGGKETQYF.